This record looks at one T cell receptor (beta chain) sequence and its context. The antigen remains unidentified. The data are from a study of T cells in localized non-small cell lung cancer. Study findings and constraints: Heterogeneity cannot be ruled out, as sequencing used one tumor region only. For the top 100 tumor clones, a median roughly 56 also appeared in adjacent lung. Longer overall survival was associated with a higher density of T cells in the blood.

Produced via immunoSEQ multiplex PCR; TCRdb's table is partial and in-frame only. Of roughly 20,000 clones listed, 80% to 90% were seen once; the top ten hold approximately 7%. The CDR3 loop spans 15 amino acids. Trimming took 2 bases from V and 2 from J, leaving 11 bases between them. Germline values: CDR1 SGHTA, CDR2 FQGNSA. V gene TRBV7-2 combines with J gene TRBJ2-3; possibly TRBD1 for D (5 bases). Sample: peripheral blood, taken before any cancer treatment. This clonotype was obtained from a male donor older than 55 with stage I squamous cell lung carcinoma. CDR3 sequence: CASSLPQGNTDTQYF. CDR3 nucleotides: TGTGCCAGCAGCTTACCCCAGGGTAACACAGATACGCAGTATTTT. Variable domain in full (rest from reference TRBV7-2 and TRBJ2-3): GAGVSQSPSNKVTEKGKDVELRCDPISGHTALYWYRQSLGQGLEFLIYFQGNSAPDKSGLPSDRFSAERTGGSVSTLTIQRTQQEDSAVYLCASSLPQGNTDTQYFGPGTRLTVL.